This TCR beta chain was identified during a study of identical twins. The study, taken as a whole, reports: Alpha sequences that were out-of-frame and twin-shared showed an excess of low generation probability.

The authors used template switching to add a universal primer site and gave cDNA unique molecular identifiers. Each CDR3 protein is one row after TCRdb ran MiXCR on the 5' RACE reads. The table has 550,000 to 700,000 distinct CDR3 sequences, 9% to 10% seen once. This clonotype was observed a single time. No antigen is known for it. The germline CDR1 and CDR2 sequences are SGHTA and FQGNSA. The CDR3 loop spans 15 amino acids. J was trimmed by 6 bases and V by 1 base; bases with no gene match: 6. These same records also appear under a second study, on yellow fever vaccine responses in identical twins.

This TCR came from a young woman in good health. The sample was PBMCs. The rearrangement uses TRBV7-2 and TRBJ2-1, with TRBD2 identical over 7 bases. The CDR3 bases are TGTGCCAGCAGCTTAGTGCGGTCGGGGGGCAATGAGCAGTTCTTC. Amino acid sequence: CASSLVRSGGNEQFF.